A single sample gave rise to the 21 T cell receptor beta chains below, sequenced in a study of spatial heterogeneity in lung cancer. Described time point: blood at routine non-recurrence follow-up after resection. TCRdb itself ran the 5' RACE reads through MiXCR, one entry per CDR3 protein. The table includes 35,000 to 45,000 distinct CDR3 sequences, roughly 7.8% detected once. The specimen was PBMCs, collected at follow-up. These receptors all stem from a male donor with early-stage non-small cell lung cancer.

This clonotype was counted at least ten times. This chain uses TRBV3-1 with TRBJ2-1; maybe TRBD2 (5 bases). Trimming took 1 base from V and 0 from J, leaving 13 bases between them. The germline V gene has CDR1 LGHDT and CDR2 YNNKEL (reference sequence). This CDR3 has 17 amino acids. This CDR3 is CASSQAPGESSYNEQFF. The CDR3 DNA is TGTGCCAGCAGCCAAGCCCCCGGGGAGAGCTCCTACAATGAGCAGTTCTTC.

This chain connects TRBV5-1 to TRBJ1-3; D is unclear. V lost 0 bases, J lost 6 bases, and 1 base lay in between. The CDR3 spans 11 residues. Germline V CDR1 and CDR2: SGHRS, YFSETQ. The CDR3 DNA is TGCGCCAGCAGCTTGGAAAACACCATATATTTT. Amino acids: CASSLENTIYF.

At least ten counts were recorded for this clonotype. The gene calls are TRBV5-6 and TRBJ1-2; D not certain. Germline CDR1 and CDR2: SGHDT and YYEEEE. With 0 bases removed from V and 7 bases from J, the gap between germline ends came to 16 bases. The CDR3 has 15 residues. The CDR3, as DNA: TGTGCCAGCAGCTTGGGGTCGGCACGCTTAGGTGGCTACACCTTC. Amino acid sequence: CASSLGSARLGGYTF.

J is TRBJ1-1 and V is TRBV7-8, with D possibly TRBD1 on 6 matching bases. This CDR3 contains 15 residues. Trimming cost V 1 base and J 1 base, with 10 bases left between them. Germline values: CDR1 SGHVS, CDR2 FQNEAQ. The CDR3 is CASSLEWGQNTEAFF. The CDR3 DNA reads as TGTGCCAGCAGCTTAGAGTGGGGACAGAACACTGAAGCTTTCTTT.

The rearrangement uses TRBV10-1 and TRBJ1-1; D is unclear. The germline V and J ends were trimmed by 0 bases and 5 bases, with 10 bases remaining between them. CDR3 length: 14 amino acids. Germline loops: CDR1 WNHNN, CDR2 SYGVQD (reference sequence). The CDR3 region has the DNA TGCGCCAGCAGTGAGTCTGCCGGTTCGACTGAAGCTTTCTTT. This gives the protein CASSESAGSTEAFF.

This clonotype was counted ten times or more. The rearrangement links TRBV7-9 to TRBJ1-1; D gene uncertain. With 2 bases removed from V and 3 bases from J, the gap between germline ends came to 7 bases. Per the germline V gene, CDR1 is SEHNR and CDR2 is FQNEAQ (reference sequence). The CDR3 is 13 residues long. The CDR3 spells CASSLQVDTEAFF. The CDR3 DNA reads TGTGCCAGCAGCTTACAGGTAGACACTGAAGCTTTCTTT. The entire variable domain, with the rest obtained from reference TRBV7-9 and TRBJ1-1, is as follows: DTGVSQNPRHKITKRGQNVTFRCDPISEHNRLYWYRQTLGQGPEFLTYFQNEAQLEKSRLLSDRFSAERPKGSFSTLEIQRTEQGDSAMYLCASSLQVDTEAFFGQGTRLTVV.

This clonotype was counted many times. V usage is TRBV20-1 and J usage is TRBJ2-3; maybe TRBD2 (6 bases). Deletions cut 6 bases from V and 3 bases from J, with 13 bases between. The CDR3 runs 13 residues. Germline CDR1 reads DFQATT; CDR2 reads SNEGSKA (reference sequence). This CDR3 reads CSALIGGTDTQYF. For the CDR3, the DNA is TGCAGTGCCCTTATAGGAGGGACAGATACGCAGTATTTT.

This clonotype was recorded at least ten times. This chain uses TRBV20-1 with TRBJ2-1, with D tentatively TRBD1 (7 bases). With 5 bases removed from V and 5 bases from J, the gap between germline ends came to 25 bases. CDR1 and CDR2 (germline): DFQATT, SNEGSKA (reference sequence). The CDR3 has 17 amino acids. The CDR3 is CSAFSRLGAGGNNEQFF. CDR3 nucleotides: TGCAGTGCTTTTTCCCGGCTCGGGGCAGGGGGGAACAATGAGCAGTTCTTC.

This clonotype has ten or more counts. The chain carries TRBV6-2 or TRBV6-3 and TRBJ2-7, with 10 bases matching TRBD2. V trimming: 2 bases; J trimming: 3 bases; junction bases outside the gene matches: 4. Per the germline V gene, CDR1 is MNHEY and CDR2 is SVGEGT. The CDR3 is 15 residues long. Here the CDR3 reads CASSYKRGGDYEQYF. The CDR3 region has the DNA TGTGCCAGCAGTTACAAGCGGGGGGGCGACTACGAGCAGTACTTC.

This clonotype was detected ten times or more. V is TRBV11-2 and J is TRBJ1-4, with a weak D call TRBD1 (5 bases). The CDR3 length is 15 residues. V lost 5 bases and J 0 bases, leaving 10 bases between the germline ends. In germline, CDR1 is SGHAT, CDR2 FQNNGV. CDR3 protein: CASSQRQSTNEKLFF. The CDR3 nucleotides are TGTGCCAGCAGCCAAAGACAGTCAACTAATGAAAAACTGTTTTTT.

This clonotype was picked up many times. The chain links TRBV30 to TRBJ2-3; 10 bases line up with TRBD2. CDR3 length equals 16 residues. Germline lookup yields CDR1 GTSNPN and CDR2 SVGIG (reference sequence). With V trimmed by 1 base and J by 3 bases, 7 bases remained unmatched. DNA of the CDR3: TGTGCCTGGAGTGCCGGAGCGGGGGGGGATACAGATACGCAGTATTTT. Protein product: CAWSAGAGGDTDTQYF.

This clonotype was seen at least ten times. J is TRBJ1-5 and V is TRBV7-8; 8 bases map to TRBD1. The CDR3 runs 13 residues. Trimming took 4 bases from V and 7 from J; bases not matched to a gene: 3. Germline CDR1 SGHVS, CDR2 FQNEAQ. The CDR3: CASSWTGNQPQHF. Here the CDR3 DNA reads TGTGCCAGCAGCTGGACAGGGAACCAGCCCCAGCATTTT.

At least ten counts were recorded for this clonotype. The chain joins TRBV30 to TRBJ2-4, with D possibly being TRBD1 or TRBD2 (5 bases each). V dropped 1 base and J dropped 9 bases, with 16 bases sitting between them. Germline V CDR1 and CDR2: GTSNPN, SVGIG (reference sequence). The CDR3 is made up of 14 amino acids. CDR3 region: CAWSAEGTGSIQYF. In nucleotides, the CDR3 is TGTGCCTGGAGTGCAGAGGGGACGGGGAGCATTCAGTACTTC. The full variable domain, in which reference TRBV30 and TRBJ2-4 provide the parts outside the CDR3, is SQTIHQWPATLVQPVGSPLSLECTVEGTSNPNLYWYRQAAGRGLQLLFYSVGIGQISSEVPQNLSASRPQDRQFILSSKKLLLSDSGFYLCAWSAEGTGSIQYFGAGTRLSVL.

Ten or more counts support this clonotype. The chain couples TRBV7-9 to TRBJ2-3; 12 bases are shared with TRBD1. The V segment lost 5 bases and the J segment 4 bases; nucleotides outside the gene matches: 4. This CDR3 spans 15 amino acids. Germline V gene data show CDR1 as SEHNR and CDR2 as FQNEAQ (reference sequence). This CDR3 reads CASSRDRGLADTQYF. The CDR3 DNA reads TGTGCCAGCAGCCGGGACAGGGGGCTTGCAGATACGCAGTATTTT.

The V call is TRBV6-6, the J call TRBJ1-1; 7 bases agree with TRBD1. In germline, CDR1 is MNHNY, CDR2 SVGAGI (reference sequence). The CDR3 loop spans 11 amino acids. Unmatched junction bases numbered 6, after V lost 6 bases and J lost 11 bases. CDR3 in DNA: TGTGCCAGCAGATCCGGACAGGAGGCTTTCTTT. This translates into CASRSGQEAFF.

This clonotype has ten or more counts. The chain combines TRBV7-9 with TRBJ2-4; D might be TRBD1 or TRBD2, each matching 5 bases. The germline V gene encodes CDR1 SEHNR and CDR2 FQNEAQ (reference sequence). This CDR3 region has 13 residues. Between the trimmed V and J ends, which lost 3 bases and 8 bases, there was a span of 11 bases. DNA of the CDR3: TGTGCCAGCAGCTTTGATGGGACGGACATTCAGTACTTC. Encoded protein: CASSFDGTDIQYF.

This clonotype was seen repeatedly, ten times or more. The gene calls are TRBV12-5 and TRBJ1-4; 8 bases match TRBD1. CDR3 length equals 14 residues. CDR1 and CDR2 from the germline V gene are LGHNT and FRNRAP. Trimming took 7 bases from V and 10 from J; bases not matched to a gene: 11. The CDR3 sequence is CASAGQGENVKLFF. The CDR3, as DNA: TGTGCTAGTGCCGGACAGGGCGAAAACGTAAAACTGTTTTTT.

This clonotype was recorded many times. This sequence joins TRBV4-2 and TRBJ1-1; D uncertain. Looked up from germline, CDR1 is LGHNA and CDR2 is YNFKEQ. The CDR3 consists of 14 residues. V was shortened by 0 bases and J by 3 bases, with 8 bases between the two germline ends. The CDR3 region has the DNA TGTGCCAGCAGCCAAGAGACAAGTTACACTGAAGCTTTCTTT. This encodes CASSQETSYTEAFF.

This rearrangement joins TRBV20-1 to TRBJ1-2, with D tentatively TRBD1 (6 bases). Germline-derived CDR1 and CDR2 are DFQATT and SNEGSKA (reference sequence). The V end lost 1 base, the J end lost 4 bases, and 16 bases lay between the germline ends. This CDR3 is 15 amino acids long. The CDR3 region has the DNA TGCAGTGCTAGAGGACAGGTTGGGCGGGCCTATGGCTACACCTTC. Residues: CSARGQVGRAYGYTF.

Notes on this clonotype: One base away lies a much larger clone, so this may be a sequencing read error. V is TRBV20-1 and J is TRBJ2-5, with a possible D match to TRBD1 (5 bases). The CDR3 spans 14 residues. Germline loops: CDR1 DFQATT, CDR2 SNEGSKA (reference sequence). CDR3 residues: CSARDVGPVETHYF. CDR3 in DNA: TGCAGTGCTAGAGATGTGGGGCCGGTAGAGACCCATTACTTC.

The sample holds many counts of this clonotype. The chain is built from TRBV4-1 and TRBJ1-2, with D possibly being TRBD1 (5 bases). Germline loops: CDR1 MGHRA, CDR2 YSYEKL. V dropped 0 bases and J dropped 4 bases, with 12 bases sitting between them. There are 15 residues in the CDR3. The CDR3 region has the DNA TGCGCCAGCAGCCAAGACCGGGGCGCGAGCTATGGCTACACCTTC. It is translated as CASSQDRGASYGYTF.